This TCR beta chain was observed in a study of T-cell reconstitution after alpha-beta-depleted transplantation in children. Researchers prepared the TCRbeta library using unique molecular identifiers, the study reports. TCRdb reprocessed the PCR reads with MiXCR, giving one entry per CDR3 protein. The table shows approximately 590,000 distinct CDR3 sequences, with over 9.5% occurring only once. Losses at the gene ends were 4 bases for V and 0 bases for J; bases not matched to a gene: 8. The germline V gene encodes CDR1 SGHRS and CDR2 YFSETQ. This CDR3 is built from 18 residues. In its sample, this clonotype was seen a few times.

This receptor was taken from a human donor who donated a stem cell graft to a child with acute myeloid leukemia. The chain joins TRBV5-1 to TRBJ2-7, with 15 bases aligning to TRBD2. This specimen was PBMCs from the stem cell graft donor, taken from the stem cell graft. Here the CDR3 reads CASSPGLAGGPLSYEQYF. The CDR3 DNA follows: TGCGCCAGCAGCCCGGGACTAGCGGGAGGTCCCCTCTCCTACGAGCAGTACTTC.